A selection of T cell receptor beta chains follows, all from one sample in a study of T cells in Graves' hyperthyroidism and ophthalmopathy. TCRdb processed the multiplex PCR reads anew with MiXCR; each CDR3 protein has one entry. The sample shows roughly 570,000 distinct CDR3 sequences, roughly 46% of them seen only once. Sequenced input: peripheral blood or thyroid tissue (not recorded which). The receptors derive from an adult woman with Graves' disease, either hyperthyroidism or ophthalmopathy (not recorded which). The conserved cysteine and the conserved F or W are not part of the CDR3 here.

V	J	CDR3
TRBV4-3	TRBJ1-5	ASSQGGKPQH
TRBV11-2	TRBJ2-7	ASSLIADHSTYEQY
TRBV25-1	TRBJ1-5	ASSESRHMANQPQH
TRBV20-1	TRBJ2-7	SAKTRDRTYEQY
TRBV5-5	TRBJ2-6	ASSHTASGANVLT
TRBV11-2	TRBJ1-1	ASSLVLAQGRLQNTEAF
TRBV4-1	TRBJ1-2	ASSRDALRSYGYT
TRBV10-2	TRBJ1-5	ASKGTDPSNQPQH
TRBV4-2	TRBJ2-1	ASSRGGLAGGNEQF
TRBV9	TRBJ2-1	ASSGETSGNYNEQF
TRBV10-1	TRBJ2-5	ASSESGLGKETQY
TRBV20-1	TRBJ1-5	SARDWAGRGSNQPQH
TRBV28	TRBJ2-7	ASSLLGQGAYEQY
TRBV7-8	TRBJ2-3	ASSTGGRGDTQY
TRBV15	TRBJ1-4	ATSRDRDGEKLF
TRBV6-1	TRBJ2-5	ASSVEVQETQY
TRBV24-1	TRBJ1-4	ATSDPGVLREKLF
TRBV7-9	TRBJ2-7	ASSTYTTASYEQY
TRBV6-5	TRBJ2-7	ASSPETGGRYEQY
TRBV5-6	TRBJ1-6	ASSPSDWFSPLH
TRBV27	TRBJ1-5	ASSLTDGSNQPQH
TRBV29-1	TRBJ1-3	SVGLDSGNTIY
TRBV7-9	TRBJ2-7	ASRLDWGSYEQY
TRBV5-1	TRBJ2-7	ASSGRDGYEQY
TRBV7-3	TRBJ2-5	ASSPSVQETQY
TRBV7-2	TRBJ2-5	ASSFAGEATQY
TRBV7-9	TRBJ2-2	ASSWDRNTGELF
TRBV6-1	TRBJ2-5	ASRATSLAGEETQY
TRBV7-9	TRBJ2-7	ASSLIGGQCEQY
TRBV10-3	TRBJ1-3	AISESVRLKDSLH
TRBV7-8	TRBJ1-6	ASSSHYNSPLH
TRBV29-1	TRBJ1-1	SVGGQSSGNTEAF
TRBV6-5	TRBJ2-5	ASSSQGPQY
TRBV10-3	TRBJ1-6	AISGGGNNQPLH
TRBV5-1	TRBJ2-2	ASRSGGEGTGELF
TRBV29-1	TRBJ2-7	SVEETEGYEQY
TRBV20-1	TRBJ2-5	SAGRTPRDQETQY
TRBV10-3	TRBJ2-7	AISGDRTVEQY
TRBV27	TRBJ1-2	ASSAQWDRDNYGYT
TRBV10-3	TRBJ2-7	ATSDQGAYEQY
TRBV11-2	TRBJ2-7	ASSHPGGLAGQYEQY
TRBV14	TRBJ1-1	ASSQWVGTEAF
TRBV10-2	TRBJ1-5	ASSTYLNKKGPQH
TRBV4-1	TRBJ2-7	ASGGTSGSYEQY
TRBV5-1	TRBJ1-1	ASSFGGSYTEAF
TRBV20-1	TRBJ2-5	SARDPRDNNQPQY
TRBV20-1	TRBJ1-3	SAALRGTIY
TRBV7-6	TRBJ2-7	ASSLDGADAVQY
TRBV6-6	TRBJ2-2	ASSRQATGELF
TRBV12-3/TRBV12-4	TRBJ2-7	ASRPGWTNEQY
TRBV2	TRBJ1-6	ASSGQGDNSPLH
TRBV18	TRBJ2-7	ASSQLQGPLDEQY
TRBV15	TRBJ2-5	ATSSGGNQETQY
TRBV5-1	TRBJ1-2	ASSDGIYGYT
TRBV9	TRBJ2-2	ASSALGELF
TRBV5-1	TRBJ1-1	ASSLVGASDTEAF
TRBV7-2	TRBJ1-1	ASSLGQGNERAF
TRBV9	TRBJ1-2	ASSVDQGRDYGYT
TRBV5-1	TRBJ1-1	ASSRTQEKAF